The 3 T cell receptor beta chains listed next were all sequenced from one sample in a study of control samples from healthy donors and cancer patients. The assay was immunoSEQ multiplex PCR, and TCRdb's table has in-frame clones only and misses some. This table has about 120,000 clones, 89% appearing once. What was sequenced was blood. The source is a man between 45 and 60 years old in good health.

The rearrangement uses TRBV19 and TRBJ2-2; D may correspond to TRBD1 or TRBD2 (5 bases each). CDR3 size: 13 residues. CDR1 and CDR2 (germline): LNHDA, SQIVND (reference sequence). Trimming cost V 6 bases and J 0 bases, with 5 bases left between them. The CDR3 sequence is CASRGANTGELFF. The CDR3 nucleotides read TGTGCCAGTAGGGGGGCGAACACCGGGGAGCTGTTTTTT.

For the CDR3, the DNA is TGTGCCAGCAGTTTCGGGATTAAAAATCAGCCCCAGCATTTT. It codes for CASSFGIKNQPQHF. This sequence joins TRBV27 and TRBJ1-5; D unresolved. Germline V lookup: CDR1 MNHEY, CDR2 SMNVEV (reference sequence). The CDR3 loop spans 14 amino acids. V was pared by 3 bases and J by 4 bases, with 10 bases between.

The J gene is TRBJ1-2, the V gene TRBV4-1, with no clear D. CDR1 is MGHRA, CDR2 YSYEKL, per germline. V was clipped by 1 base and J by 4 bases, with 13 bases between them. The length of the CDR3 is 15 residues. CDR3 DNA sequence: TGCGCCAGCAGCCAAGGTCCGTGGGATTTCTATGGCTACACCTTC. Its translation is CASSQGPWDFYGYTF.